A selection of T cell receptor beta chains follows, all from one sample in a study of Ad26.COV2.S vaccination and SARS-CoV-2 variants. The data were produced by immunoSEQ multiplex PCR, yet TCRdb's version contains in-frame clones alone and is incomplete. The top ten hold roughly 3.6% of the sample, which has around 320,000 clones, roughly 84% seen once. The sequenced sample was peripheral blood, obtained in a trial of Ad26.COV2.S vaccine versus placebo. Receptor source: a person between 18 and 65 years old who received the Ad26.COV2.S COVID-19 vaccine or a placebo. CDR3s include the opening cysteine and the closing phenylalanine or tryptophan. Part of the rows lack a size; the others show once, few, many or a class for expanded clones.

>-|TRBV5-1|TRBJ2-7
CASSSGSAGSNEQYF
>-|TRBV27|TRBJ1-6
CASSPDRGVLYNSPLHF
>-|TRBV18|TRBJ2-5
CASSPLPGLAVQETQYF
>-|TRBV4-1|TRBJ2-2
CASSHLGTSGNTGELFF
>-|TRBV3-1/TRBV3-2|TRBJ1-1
CASSQEGGRPNTEAFF
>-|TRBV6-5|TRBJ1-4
CASSWQATNEKLFF
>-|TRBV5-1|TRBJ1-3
CASSLEWLGGPSSGNTIYF
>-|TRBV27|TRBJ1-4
CASSSWPGQGNEKLFF
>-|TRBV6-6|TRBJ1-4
CASSYWSATNEKLFF
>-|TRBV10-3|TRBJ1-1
CAISDGGATEAFF
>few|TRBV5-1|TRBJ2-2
CASTLIPGHPGELFF
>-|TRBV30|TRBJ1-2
CAWSTGGHGYTF
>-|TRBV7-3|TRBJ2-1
CASSLMLGQHSYNEQFF
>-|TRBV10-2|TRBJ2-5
CASSFGQVETQYF
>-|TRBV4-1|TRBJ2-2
CASSHGGGELFF
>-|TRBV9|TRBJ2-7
CASSVADDYEQYF
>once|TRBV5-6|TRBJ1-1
CASSLAPMVGTEAFF
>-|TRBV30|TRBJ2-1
CAWAGSSYNEQFF
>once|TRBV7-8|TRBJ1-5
CASSLGTGRSNQPQHF
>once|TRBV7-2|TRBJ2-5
CASSLWVLETQYF
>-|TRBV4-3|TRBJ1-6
CASSPKGNSPLHF
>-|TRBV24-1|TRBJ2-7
CATSDPRGEQYF